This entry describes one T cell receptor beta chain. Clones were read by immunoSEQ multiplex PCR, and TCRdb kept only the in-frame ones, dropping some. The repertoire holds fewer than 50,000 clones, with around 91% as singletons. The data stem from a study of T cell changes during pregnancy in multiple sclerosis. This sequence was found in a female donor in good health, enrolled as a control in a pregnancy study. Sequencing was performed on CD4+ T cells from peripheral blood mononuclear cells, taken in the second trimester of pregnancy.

The chain's CDR3 is CASSLQSGGAYNEQFF. The CDR3 DNA reads as TGTGCCAGCAGCCTTCAGAGCGGGGGGGCCTACAATGAGCAGTTCTTC. The rearrangement links TRBV4-2 to TRBJ2-1, with 10 bases identical to TRBD2. The germline CDR1 and CDR2 sequences are LGHNA and YNFKEQ. This CDR3 is 16 amino acids long. V dropped 4 bases and J dropped 2; count of bases not matched to a gene: 5.